The 20 T cell receptor beta chains below all came from one sample that was sequenced in a study of immune evolution from preneoplasia to lung adenocarcinoma. This table comes from immunoSEQ multiplex PCR, and its TCRdb copy is limited to in-frame clones, with some not included. The table has around 15,000 clones, around nine tenths seen once. Sample: FFPE invasive lung adenocarcinoma tissue. These receptors all stem from a person between 65 and 79 years old with invasive lung adenocarcinoma.

To note about this clone: This CDR3 is also generated by other DNA sequences in the sample. The chain combines TRBV18 with TRBJ1-5, with TRBD1 as a possible D gene (6 bases). Trimming left V 4 bases short and J 4 bases short, with 8 bases between. This CDR3 contains 13 residues. Germline-derived CDR1 and CDR2 are KGHSH and LQKENI. The CDR3 sequence: CASSQGGNQPQHF. For the CDR3, the DNA is TGTGCCAGCTCACAGGGGGGAAATCAGCCCCAGCATTTT.

The V gene is TRBV9, the J gene TRBJ2-1; D perhaps matches TRBD1 (6 bases). This CDR3 is built from 13 residues. Germline V CDR1 and CDR2: SGDLS, YYNGEE. Between the trimmed V and J ends, which lost 0 bases and 8 bases, there was a span of 9 bases. CDR3 nucleotide sequence: TGTGCCAGCAGCGTAGGAGGGGGAGATGAGCAGTTCTTC. Residues: CASSVGGGDEQFF.

A few counts support this clone. The V and J genes are TRBV2 and TRBJ2-7; D is unresolved. Trimming removed 9 bases at V and 6 bases at J, with 6 bases between. The CDR3 spans 9 residues. Per germline, CDR1 SNHLY and CDR2 FYNNEI. CDR3 nucleotide sequence: TGTGCCAGATACTCCGAGCAGTACTTC. Translated, it gives CARYSEQYF.

This chain connects TRBV19 to TRBJ1-5; D might be TRBD1 (5 bases). The CDR3 spans 15 residues. Germline V lookup: CDR1 LNHDA, CDR2 SQIVND (reference sequence). Trimming removed 3 bases from V and 3 bases from J, with 12 bases in between. Written as DNA, the CDR3 is TGTGCCAGTAGTATTTTAGACAGTATCAATCAGCCCCAGCATTTT. Translated, it gives CASSILDSINQPQHF. Variable domain in full (rest from reference TRBV19 and TRBJ1-5): DGGITQSPKYLFRKEGQNVTLSCEQNLNHDAMYWYRQDPGQGLRLIYYSQIVNDFQKGDIAEGYSVSREKKESFPLTVTSAQKNPTAFYLCASSILDSINQPQHFGDGTRLSIL.

The CDR3 nucleotides read TGCAGTGCCGACCGGGAGTGGGAGCAGTACTTC. Residues: CSADREWEQYF. The rearrangement joins TRBV20-1 to TRBJ2-7; a weak D match, TRBD2 (6 bases). V gave up 6 bases and J gave up 7 bases, with 13 bases separating them. Germline V lookup: CDR1 DFQATT, CDR2 SNEGSKA (reference sequence). The CDR3 contains 11 residues.

The chain carries TRBV19 and TRBJ1-2, with TRBD1 matching 7 bases. The CDR3 has 12 amino acids. V shed 7 bases and J 8 bases; nucleotides not matched to a gene: 7. The germline V gene encodes CDR1 LNHDA and CDR2 SQIVND (reference sequence). In DNA form, the CDR3 reads TGTGCCAGTAATGACAGGGAATCGGGCTACACCTTC. It translates to CASNDRESGYTF.

V is TRBV18 and J is TRBJ2-3; TRBD2 matches at 8 bases. Germline V gene data show CDR1 as KGHSH and CDR2 as LQKENI. CDR3 length equals 13 residues. The J segment lost 7 bases and the V segment lost 2 bases, leaving 2 bases of the junction unmatched. For the CDR3, the DNA is TGTGCCAGCTCACCATTAGCGGGACATACGCAGTATTTT. Translated: CASSPLAGHTQYF.

This clone was found once. V and J are TRBV6-5 and TRBJ2-7; D is perhaps TRBD1 (5 bases). The CDR3 covers 12 residues. Germline assignment: CDR1 MNHEY and CDR2 SVGAGI. V dropped 7 bases and J dropped 6 bases, with 13 bases sitting between them. CDR3 nucleotide sequence: TGTGCCAGCACCAATATAAGGGGCGAGCAGTACTTC. The encoded protein is CASTNIRGEQYF.

The chain is built from TRBV11-3 and TRBJ2-2, with 10 bases identical to TRBD2. The trim removed 3 bases at V and 4 bases at J, leaving 5 bases unmatched. This CDR3 is 16 amino acids long. Germline lookup yields CDR1 SGHNT and CDR2 YENEEA. For the CDR3, the DNA is TGTGCCAGCAGCTTCGCTAGCGGGAGTTTCACCGGGGAGCTGTTTTTT. Translating gives CASSFASGSFTGELFF.

This clone was seen only once. The chain's CDR3 is CASTPWLAGGTGELFF. CDR3 coding DNA: TGTGCCAGCACCCCTTGGCTAGCGGGAGGAACCGGGGAGCTGTTTTTT. This chain links TRBV6-6 with TRBJ2-2, with 11 nucleotides matching TRBD2. The CDR3 spans 16 residues. Per the germline V gene, CDR1 is MNHNY and CDR2 is SVGAGI (reference sequence). Unmatched junction bases numbered 9, after V lost 7 bases and J lost 5 bases.

The chain combines TRBV6-1 with TRBJ2-2; TRBD2 matches 7 bases. In germline, CDR1 is MNHNS, CDR2 SASEGT. The CDR3 length is 15 residues. The J segment lost 5 bases and the V segment lost 5 bases, leaving 8 bases of the junction unmatched. The CDR3 region has the DNA TGTGCCAGCAGTCCGATCAGGGAGGGGACCGGGGAGCTGTTTTTT. It yields the protein CASSPIREGTGELFF.

The CDR3 sequence is CASSKGLAGGMTDTQYF. CDR3 in DNA: TGTGCCAGCAGTAAAGGACTAGCGGGAGGGATGACAGATACGCAGTATTTT. This chain connects TRBV28 to TRBJ2-3; 15 bases align to TRBD2. The CDR3 spans 17 residues. The junction had 6 bases not matched to a gene; V was cut back by 5 bases and J by 3 bases. The germline V gene encodes CDR1 MDHEN and CDR2 SYDVKM.

This clone has more than one count but fewer than ten. The chain joins TRBV28 to TRBJ2-7; possible D gene TRBD2, 7 bases. This CDR3 region has 14 residues. CDR1 is MDHEN, CDR2 SYDVKM, per germline. V dropped 2 bases and J dropped 4 bases, with 12 bases sitting between them. The CDR3: CASSLIGGQYEQYF. The CDR3 bases are TGTGCCAGCAGTTTAATCGGGGGGCAATACGAGCAGTACTTC.

The V gene is TRBV6-6, the J gene TRBJ1-1; D uncertain. CDR3 length: 14 residues. V was cut by 6 bases and J by 0 bases, with 11 bases left in between. From germline, CDR1 is MNHNY and CDR2 SVGAGI (reference sequence). The CDR3 is CASSTLSLNTEAFF. DNA for the CDR3: TGTGCCAGCAGCACCCTGTCCCTGAACACTGAAGCTTTCTTT.

This clone was observed a single time. The chain links TRBV5-1 to TRBJ2-6, with TRBD1 matching over 8 bases. This CDR3 is built from 15 residues. Trimming removed 5 bases from V and 2 bases from J; junction bases left unmatched: 3. Germline CDR1 is SGHRS and CDR2 is YFSETQ. The CDR3 nucleotides are TGCGCCAGCAGTCAGGGGGCGGCTGGGGCCAACGTCCTGACTTTC. This sequence encodes CASSQGAAGANVLTF.

The chain employs TRBV28 and TRBJ2-2, with D perhaps TRBD1 (5 bases). The CDR3 has 19 residues. Germline V CDR1 and CDR2: MDHEN, SYDVKM. The V end was cut by 0 bases, the J end by 6 bases, with 23 bases between. The CDR3 spells CASSLWNPNRYPNPGELFF. CDR3 sequence (DNA): TGTGCCAGCAGTTTATGGAACCCCAACAGGTACCCCAACCCCGGGGAGCTGTTTTTT.

V usage is TRBV27 and J usage is TRBJ2-7; D call uncertain. Germline CDR1 MNHEY, CDR2 SMNVEV (reference sequence). The CDR3 spans 11 residues. V dropped 5 bases and J dropped 2 bases, with 4 bases sitting between them. The CDR3 region is CASSTAYEQYF. Written as DNA, the CDR3 is TGTGCCAGCAGTACAGCCTACGAGCAGTACTTC.

This clone came up a few times. This rearrangement joins TRBV7-3 to TRBJ2-5; 9 bases line up with TRBD1. The V segment lost 5 bases and the J segment 5 bases; nucleotides outside the gene matches: 3. The germline gives CDR1 SGHTA, CDR2 FQGTGA. The CDR3 contains 13 residues. The CDR3 bases are TGTGCCAGCAGCGCGGGGACAGGGGAGACCCAGTACTTC. It encodes CASSAGTGETQYF. Looking up the rest from reference TRBV7-3 and TRBJ2-5 gives the full variable domain: GAGVSQTPSNKVTEKGKYVELRCDPISGHTALYWYRQSLGQGPEFLIYFQGTGAADDSGLPNDRFFAVRPEGSVSTLKIQRTERGDSAVYLCASSAGTGETQYFGPGTRLLVL.

The V call is TRBV6-5, the J call TRBJ1-1; tentative D call: TRBD1 (5 bases). The CDR3 sequence is 13 residues long. CDR1 MNHEY and CDR2 SVGAGI come from the germline V gene. V was shortened by 10 bases and J by 0 bases, with 12 bases between the two germline ends. The CDR3 region has the DNA TGTGCCACACACAGGATGATGAACACTGAAGCTTTCTTT. Translated, it gives CATHRMMNTEAFF.

A word on this clone: Given a much more abundant clone one base away, this may be a read error. The same CDR3 also results from other DNA sequences found in this sample. The V gene is TRBV5-8, the J gene TRBJ2-6; maybe TRBD1 (5 bases). This CDR3 contains 15 residues. Germline CDR1 and CDR2: SGHTS and YDEGEE. The CDR3 is CASSLETSGANVLTF. Here the CDR3 DNA reads TGTGCCAGCAGCTTGGAAACATCTGGGGCCAACGTCCTGACTTTT. Looking up the rest from reference TRBV5-8 and TRBJ2-6 gives the full variable domain: EAGVTQSPTHLIKTRGQQATLRCSPISGHTSVYWYQQALGLGLQFLLWYDEGEERNRGNFPPRFSGRQFPNYSSELNVNALELEDSALYLCASSLETSGANVLTFGAGSRLTVL.